The source of this T cell receptor beta chain is a study of immune cell composition in non-small cell lung cancer. Assay used: immunoSEQ multiplex PCR; TCRdb lists only in-frame clones, some missing. The top ten clones hold approximately 8.7% of a sample with around 9,700 clones, roughly two thirds of them seen once. The CDR3 is made up of 15 amino acids. The V and J ends lost 3 bases and 0 bases respectively, with 11 bases between them. CDR1 and CDR2 (germline): SGDLS, YYNGEE. This clone came up once. The sequencing sample was made of lung tumor tissue. The V call is TRBV9, the J call TRBJ2-3, with no clear D. The receptor was isolated from a human donor with non-small cell lung cancer. The CDR3 sequence: CASSDRPTSTDTQYF. The CDR3 nucleotides read TGTGCCAGCAGCGACAGACCCACTAGCACAGATACGCAGTATTTT. Together with reference TRBV9 and TRBJ2-3, the CDR3 gives the full variable domain: DSGVTQTPKHLITATGQRVTLRCSPRSGDLSVYWYQQSLDQGLQFLIQYYNGEERAKGNILERFSAQQFPDLHSELNLSSLELGDSALYFCASSDRPTSTDTQYFGPGTRLTVL.